A selection of T cell receptor beta chains follows, all from one sample in a study of tumour-infiltrating T cells in Burkitt lymphoma. The method was immunoSEQ multiplex PCR; TCRdb's version includes in-frame clones alone and lacks a portion of them. The repertoire holds about 16,000 clones, with more than 65% as singletons. Sequenced input: tumor tissue. These receptors came from a human donor with diffuse large B-cell lymphoma. CDR3s include the opening cysteine and the closing phenylalanine or tryptophan. The order of the fields is J gene, clone size, V gene, D gene, CDR3 DNA, CDR3 protein. A D gene is named only where the DNA matches it firmly. Size is omitted from some rows. Given values are once, few, many or a class for expanded clones.

>TRBJ2-5|few|TRBV19|TRBD2
TGTGCCAGTAGTATAGCAACCGCGGGACTAGCTGGAGAGACCCAGTACTTC
CASSIATAGLAGETQYF
>TRBJ1-1|.|TRBV9|.
TGTGCCAGCAGCGTTGTATCCCTGAACACTGAAGCTTTCTTT
CASSVVSLNTEAFF
>TRBJ1-3|once|TRBV7-2|.
TGTGCCAGCAGCCGCGCTCTGGCAGAGCCTGGAAACACCATATATTTT
CASSRALAEPGNTIYF
>TRBJ2-7|.|TRBV18|TRBD2
TGTGCCAGCTCACGATCTGGACTAGCGGGGTCCTACGAGCAGTACTTC
CASSRSGLAGSYEQYF
>TRBJ2-3|.|TRBV2|.
TGTGCCAGCAGTTACATGTCAGATACGCAGTATTTT
CASSYMSDTQYF
>TRBJ1-1|few|TRBV2|.
TGTGCCAGCAAAGAGGGGCTGGGGAACACTGAAGCTTTCTTT
CASKEGLGNTEAFF
>TRBJ1-5|.|TRBV7-9|.
TGTGCCAGCAGCTTCGGTAGCAATCAGCCCCAGCATTTT
CASSFGSNQPQHF
>TRBJ2-3|.|TRBV27|.
TGTGCCAGCAGTTTTGGGCAGAGCACAGATACGCAGTATTTT
CASSFGQSTDTQYF
>TRBJ1-2|.|TRBV20-1|.
TGCAGTGCTACAGGGACCTATGGCTACACCTTC
CSATGTYGYTF
>TRBJ2-5|.|TRBV18|.
TGTGCCAGCTCACCAGAGGCGGGCCTCCAAGAGACCCAGTACTTC
CASSPEAGLQETQYF
>TRBJ2-5|.|TRBV18|TRBD2
TGTGCCAGCTCACCATGGGGGGGCCAAGAGACCCAGTACTTC
CASSPWGGQETQYF